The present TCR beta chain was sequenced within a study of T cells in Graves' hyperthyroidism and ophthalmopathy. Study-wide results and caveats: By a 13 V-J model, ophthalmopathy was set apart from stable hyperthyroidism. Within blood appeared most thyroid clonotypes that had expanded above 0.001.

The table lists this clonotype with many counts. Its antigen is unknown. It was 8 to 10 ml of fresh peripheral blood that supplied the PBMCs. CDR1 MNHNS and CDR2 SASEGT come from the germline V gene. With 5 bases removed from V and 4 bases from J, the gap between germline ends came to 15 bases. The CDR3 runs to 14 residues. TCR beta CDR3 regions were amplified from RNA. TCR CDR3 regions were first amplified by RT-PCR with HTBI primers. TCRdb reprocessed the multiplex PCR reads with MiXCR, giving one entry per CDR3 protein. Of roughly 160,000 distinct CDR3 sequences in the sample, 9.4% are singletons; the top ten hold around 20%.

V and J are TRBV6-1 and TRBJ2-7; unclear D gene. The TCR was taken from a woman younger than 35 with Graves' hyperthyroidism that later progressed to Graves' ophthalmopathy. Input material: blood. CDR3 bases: TGTGCCAGCAGTTACTCGAAATTACTTTACGAGCAGTACTTC. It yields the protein CASSYSKLLYEQYF.